The next 24 T cell receptor beta chains were all read from a single sample in a study of blood T cell repertoires in COVID-19. Only in-frame clones appear in the TCRdb table, and some are missing; sequencing was by immunoSEQ multiplex PCR. The sample includes over 90,000 clones, 81% of them seen just once. Input material: peripheral blood. The receptors stem from an elderly man with active or convalescent COVID-19.

The V call is TRBV7-8, the J call TRBJ2-5; D not resolved. The V and J ends lost 1 base and 1 base respectively, with 7 bases between them. CDR3 length: 14 amino acids. Germline lookup yields CDR1 SGHVS and CDR2 FQNEAQ. The CDR3 DNA sequence: TGTGCCAGCAGCTTAGTACGGAGCCAAGAGACCCAGTACTTC. This encodes CASSLVRSQETQYF. The full variable domain, in which reference TRBV7-8 and TRBJ2-5 provide the parts outside the CDR3, is GAGVSQSPRYKVAKRGQDVALRCDPISGHVSLFWYQQALGQGPEFLTYFQNEAQLDKSGLPSDRFFAERPEGSVSTLKIQRTQQEDSAVYLCASSLVRSQETQYFGPGTRLLVL.

The chain couples TRBV29-1 to TRBJ1-1; 8 bases map to TRBD1. Germline-derived CDR1 and CDR2 are SQVTM and ANQGSEA. The CDR3 length is 15 residues. Germline trimming cut 7 bases from V and 2 bases from J; bases unmatched to any gene: 12. The CDR3 sequence: CSAGVSGGANTEAFF. The DNA for the CDR3 is TGCAGCGCTGGGGTTTCAGGGGGCGCAAACACTGAAGCTTTCTTT.

The chain links TRBV7-7 to TRBJ2-5; 12 positions agree with TRBD1. This CDR3 region has 15 residues. Losses at the gene ends were 6 bases for V and 4 bases for J; bases not matched to a gene: 6. Germline CDR1 is SSHAT and CDR2 is FNYEAQ (reference sequence). In DNA, the CDR3 is TGTGCCAGCAGACCCGGGACAGGGGGCTTAGAGACCCAGTACTTC. This gives the protein CASRPGTGGLETQYF.

The genes are TRBV7-2 and TRBJ2-3, with 9 bases lining up with TRBD2. Trimming at V came to 3 bases and at J to 6 bases, leaving 4 bases not matched to a gene. Germline CDR1 and CDR2: SGHTA and FQGNSA. There are 14 residues in the CDR3. In DNA, the CDR3 is TGTGCCAGCAGCTTTGGCCTAGCGGGGGATACGCAGTATTTT. Translated, it gives CASSFGLAGDTQYF.

This clone was detected once. The chain has TRBV5-1 and TRBJ2-7; 13 bases align to TRBD2. V shed 3 bases, J shed 3 bases, and the junction held 6 bases outside the gene matches. The CDR3 is 16 amino acids. Germline values: CDR1 SGHRS, CDR2 YFSETQ. The CDR3 spells CASSSGLAGTHYEQYF. DNA for the CDR3: TGCGCCAGCAGCTCGGGACTAGCGGGGACACACTACGAGCAGTACTTC.

CDR3 residues: CASSPLGGQETQYF. CDR3 bases: TGTGCCAGCAGTCCCCTAGGCGGCCAAGAGACCCAGTACTTC. The chain employs TRBV27 and TRBJ2-5, with D uncertain. The CDR3 consists of 14 residues. Germline lookup yields CDR1 MNHEY and CDR2 SMNVEV (reference sequence). The V and J ends lost 5 bases and 1 base respectively, with 11 bases between them.

The chain has TRBV11-3 and TRBJ2-2; 7 nucleotides match TRBD2. V lost 2 bases to trimming and J lost 7 bases; unmatched junction nucleotides: 1. This CDR3 spans 13 amino acids. Germline V gene lookup returns CDR1 SGHNT and CDR2 YENEEA. The CDR3 DNA sequence: TGTGCCAGCAGCTTACGGGGGGTCGGGGAGCTGTTTTTT. Protein sequence: CASSLRGVGELFF.

CDR3 residues: CAARTANNSPLHF. CDR3 bases: TGTGCCGCTCGGACAGCCAATAATTCACCCCTCCACTTT. The gene calls are TRBV10-3 and TRBJ1-6; D is perhaps TRBD1 (6 bases). CDR1 is ENHRY and CDR2 is SYGVKD in the germline V gene. CDR3 length: 13 amino acids. Trimming pared 11 bases from V and 5 bases from J, leaving 13 bases between.

The chain has TRBV7-2 and TRBJ1-2, with 7 bases lining up with TRBD1. The CDR3 length is 15 residues. CDR1 SGHTA and CDR2 FQGNSA come from the germline V gene. J was trimmed by 2 bases and V by 5 bases; bases with no gene match: 8. The CDR3 protein is CASSAQQGTNYGYTF. CDR3 coding DNA: TGTGCCAGCAGCGCCCAACAGGGGACCAACTATGGCTACACCTTC.

The chain joins TRBV5-1 to TRBJ2-2, with TRBD2 identical over 11 bases. V trimming: 2 bases; J trimming: 3 bases; junction bases outside the gene matches: 0. The CDR3 runs 15 residues. Germline assignment: CDR1 SGHRS and CDR2 YFSETQ. The DNA for the CDR3 is TGCGCCAGCAGCTTTAGCGGGGGGGACACCGGGGAGCTGTTTTTT. Translating gives CASSFSGGDTGELFF.

This clone was seen a handful of times. In DNA, the CDR3 is TGTGCCAGTAGTCCGACAGGGTCCTGGGACGAGCAGTACTTC. Translated: CASSPTGSWDEQYF. The J gene is TRBJ2-7, the V gene TRBV19; TRBD1 matches at 7 bases. Germline trimming cut 5 bases from V and 5 bases from J; bases unmatched to any gene: 9. CDR1 and CDR2 (germline): LNHDA, SQIVND (reference sequence). The CDR3 length is 14 residues.

The chain couples TRBV7-8 to TRBJ2-7, with D possibly being TRBD2 (5 bases). The CDR3 covers 17 residues. Per the germline V gene, CDR1 is SGHVS and CDR2 is FQNEAQ. Trimming took off 0 bases at V and 6 bases at J, with 21 bases between the two ends. CDR3 DNA: TGTGCCAGCAGCTTAGCGCCGGGCGGGTACGTTCTCTTCGAGCAGTACTTC. This encodes CASSLAPGGYVLFEQYF.

CDR3 bases: TGTGCCAGCAGAGAACAGGGATATAACTATGGCTACACCTTC. Translated: CASREQGYNYGYTF. The chain is built from TRBV6-6 and TRBJ1-2, with TRBD1 as a possible D gene (6 bases). Germline V gene sequence: CDR1 MNHNY, CDR2 SVGAGI (reference sequence). CDR3 length: 14 amino acids. Trimming removed 6 bases from V and 1 base from J, with 12 bases in between.

CDR3 in amino acids: CASSVQVNTEAFF. CDR3 nucleotide sequence: TGTGCCAGCAGCGTCCAGGTGAACACTGAAGCTTTCTTT. The rearrangement joins TRBV9 to TRBJ1-1; D not resolved. V was pared by 2 bases and J by 0 bases, with 5 bases between. The CDR3 contains 13 residues. Per the germline V gene, CDR1 is SGDLS and CDR2 is YYNGEE.

The gene calls are TRBV11-2 and TRBJ2-7; 12 bases are a match to TRBD2. The CDR3 sequence is 14 residues long. Per the germline V gene, CDR1 is SGHAT and CDR2 is FQNNGV. V was pared by 4 bases and J by 5 bases, with 3 bases of the junction left unmatched. This CDR3 reads CASSSTSGGNEQYF. CDR3 sequence (DNA): TGTGCCAGCAGCTCCACTAGCGGGGGGAACGAGCAGTACTTC.

The chain links TRBV25-1 to TRBJ2-2; 8 bases fit TRBD1. V lost 3 bases, J lost 4 bases, and 7 bases stayed unmatched. The germline V gene has CDR1 MGHDK and CDR2 SYGVNS. The CDR3 covers 16 residues. CDR3 region: CASSDSRGQGTGELFF. The CDR3 nucleotides are TGTGCCAGCAGTGATTCCAGGGGGCAAGGCACCGGGGAGCTGTTTTTT.

In its sample, this clone was seen many times. The V call is TRBV2, the J call TRBJ1-1, with no clear D. Germline V lookup: CDR1 SNHLY, CDR2 FYNNEI. The ends were cut back, 8 bases at V and 11 bases at J, with 15 bases in the middle. The CDR3 totals 11 residues. CDR3 sequence (DNA): TGTGCCAGCCTCGGTCCCTCCCCGGCTTTCTTT. Amino acid sequence: CASLGPSPAFF. Together with reference TRBV2 and TRBJ1-1, the CDR3 gives the full variable domain: EPEVTQTPSHQVTQMGQEVILRCVPISNHLYFYWYRQILGQKVEFLVSFYNNEISEKSEIFDDQFSVERPDGSNFTLKIRSTKLEDSAMYFCASLGPSPAFFGQGTRLTVV.

The gene calls are TRBV7-2 and TRBJ2-5; 7 bases match TRBD2. Germline assignment: CDR1 SGHTA and CDR2 FQGNSA. Germline trimming cut 5 bases from V and 2 bases from J; bases unmatched to any gene: 17. The CDR3 consists of 18 residues. Here the CDR3 DNA reads TGTGCCAGCAGCCGTCCAGCGAGTAGGGGCGGGGGACAAGAGACCCAGTACTTC. Amino acids: CASSRPASRGGGQETQYF.

As DNA, the CDR3 is TGTGCCAGCAGCCCCGGTAGGGGGCGAGATACGCAGTATTTT. As protein: CASSPGRGRDTQYF. The chain has TRBV7-3 and TRBJ2-3; 7 positions agree with TRBD1. V was clipped by 5 bases and J by 5 bases; unmatched bases: 7. This CDR3 region has 14 residues. CDR1 and CDR2 from the germline V gene are SGHTA and FQGTGA. The full variable domain, with the rest looked up from reference TRBV7-3 and TRBJ2-3, is GAGVSQTPSNKVTEKGKYVELRCDPISGHTALYWYRQSLGQGPEFLIYFQGTGAADDSGLPNDRFFAVRPEGSVSTLKIQRTERGDSAVYLCASSPGRGRDTQYFGPGTRLTVL.

The chain joins TRBV15 to TRBJ2-3; 11 bases line up with TRBD2. V lost 1 base and J lost 1; bases outside the gene matches: 4. Germline loops: CDR1 LNHNV, CDR2 YYDKDF (reference sequence). This CDR3 region has 17 residues. CDR3 nucleotides: TGTGCCACCAGCAGAGGGGCGACTAGCGGGGGCACAGATACGCAGTATTTT. Translated, it gives CATSRGATSGGTDTQYF.

The CDR3 nucleotides are TGCGCCAGCAGCTTAGCGGGGGGCCTCTACGAGCAGTACTTC. Translation: CASSLAGGLYEQYF. The rearrangement links TRBV5-1 to TRBJ2-7; 9 bases fit TRBD2. V trimming: 2 bases; J trimming: 3 bases; junction bases outside the gene matches: 3. CDR1 is SGHRS and CDR2 is YFSETQ in the germline V gene. The CDR3 is 14 amino acids.

The V gene is TRBV7-6, the J gene TRBJ2-3; 9 bases are a match to TRBD2. The germline V gene encodes CDR1 SGHVS and CDR2 FNYEAQ. The CDR3 covers 18 residues. V shed 5 bases, J shed 2 bases, and the junction held 14 bases outside the gene matches. The CDR3 region is CASSPLAGRVGATDTQYF. The CDR3 DNA sequence: TGTGCCAGCAGCCCTCTAGCGGGGCGCGTCGGGGCCACAGATACGCAGTATTTT.

The CDR3 coding sequence is TGTGCCATCAGTGAGGTGCTAGCGGGGGATGAGCAGTTCTTC. It codes for CAISEVLAGDEQFF. The chain links TRBV10-3 to TRBJ2-1; 10 nucleotides align to TRBD2. V lost 2 bases, J lost 8 bases, and 3 bases stayed unmatched. Germline V gives CDR1 ENHRY, CDR2 SYGVKD. The CDR3 totals 14 residues.

This rearrangement joins TRBV2 to TRBJ2-7; TRBD1 matches at 7 bases. The junction had 10 bases not matched to a gene; V was cut back by 5 bases and J by 3 bases. Per the germline V gene, CDR1 is SNHLY and CDR2 is FYNNEI. The CDR3 runs 15 residues. CDR3 nucleotides: TGTGCCAGCAGTCAAGGGGGCCCTGGGATCTACGAGCAGTACTTC. Encoded protein: CASSQGGPGIYEQYF.